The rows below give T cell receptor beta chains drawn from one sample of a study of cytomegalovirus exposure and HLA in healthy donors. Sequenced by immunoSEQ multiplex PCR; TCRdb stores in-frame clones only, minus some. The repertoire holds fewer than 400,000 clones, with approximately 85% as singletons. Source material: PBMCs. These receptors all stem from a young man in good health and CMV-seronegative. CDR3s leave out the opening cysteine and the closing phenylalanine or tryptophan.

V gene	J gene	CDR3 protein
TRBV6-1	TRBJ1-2	ASSEGQGGYGYT
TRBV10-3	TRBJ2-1	AISDGQSSYNEQF
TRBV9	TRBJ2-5	ASSRGLGAGETQY
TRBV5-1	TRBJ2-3	ASSLAVPGGTDTQY
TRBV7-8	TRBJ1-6	ASSSPMTGGNSPLH
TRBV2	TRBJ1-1	ASSFRGRGPNTEAF
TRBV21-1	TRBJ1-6	ASSRDIQGRSPLH
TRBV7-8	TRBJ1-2	ASSSEGHMVWGYT
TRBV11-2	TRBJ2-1	ASSFAGLAMEQF
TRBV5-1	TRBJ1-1	ASSRNSNTEAF
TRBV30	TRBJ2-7	AWSRGDPYEQY
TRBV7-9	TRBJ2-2	ASSLGRVGQLKNTGELF
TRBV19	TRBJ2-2	ASRGDRSYTGELF
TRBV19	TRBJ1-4	ASSITEEKLF
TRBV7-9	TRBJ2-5	ASSLGSRGETQY
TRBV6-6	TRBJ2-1	ASSYFRGGLEQF
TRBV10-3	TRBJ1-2	AISESGGANGYT
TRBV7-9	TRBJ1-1	ASSVTGMNTEAF
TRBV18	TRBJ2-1	ASSPPPVNRVFNEQF
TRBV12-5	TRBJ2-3	ASGLLTDTQY
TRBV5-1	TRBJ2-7	ASRSDRDEQY
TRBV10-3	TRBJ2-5	EVGRETQY
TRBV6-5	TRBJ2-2	ASCSTGGRPWELF
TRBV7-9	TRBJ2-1	ASSPEGGGRDEQF
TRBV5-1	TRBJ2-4	ASSPEWGGAKNIQY
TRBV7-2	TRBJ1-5	ASSSSPGTLYSNQPQH
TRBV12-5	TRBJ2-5	ASGRTDDQETQY
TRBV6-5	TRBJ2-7	ASSYGQVGPY
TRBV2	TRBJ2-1	ASVADRSTFSSYNEQF
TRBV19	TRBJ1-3	ASNQYVSGNTIY
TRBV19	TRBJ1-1	ASRSGTEAF
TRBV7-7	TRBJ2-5	ASSLQSWETQY
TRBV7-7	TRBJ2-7	ASSLAQGPYEQY
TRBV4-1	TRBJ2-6	ASSQGQVSSGANVLT
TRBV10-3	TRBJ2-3	AISNLAGGADTQY
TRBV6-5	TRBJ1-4	ASRWTGGREKLF
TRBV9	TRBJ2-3	ASSVRAGGYTDTQY
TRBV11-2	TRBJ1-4	ASSPAAATANEKLF
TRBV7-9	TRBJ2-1	ASSLQGGEHYNEQF
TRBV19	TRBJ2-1	ASTDSPRGHYNEQF
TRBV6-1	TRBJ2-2	ASSTRTVGTGELF
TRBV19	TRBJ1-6	ATAPGGYSPLH
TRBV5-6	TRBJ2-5	ASSRTGGGETQY
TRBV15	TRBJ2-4	ATSRVDGATDIQY
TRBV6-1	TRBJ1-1	ASSEFPGDNTEAF
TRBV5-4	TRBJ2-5	ASSVPSGGGETQY
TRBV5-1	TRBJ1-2	ASSFRDTLNYGYT
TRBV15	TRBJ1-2	ATSRGLAGGNYGYT
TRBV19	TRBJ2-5	ASSSNGGWATQY
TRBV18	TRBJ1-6	ASSPDRDSPLH
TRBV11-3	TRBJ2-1	ASSSLTSGSSYNEQF
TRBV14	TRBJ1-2	ASSQVPKRESVQGLGYGYT
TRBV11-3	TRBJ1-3	ASSLRGAGNTIY
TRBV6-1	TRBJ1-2	ASRSPGSSGGYT
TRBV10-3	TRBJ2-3	AISESGGSTSTDTQY
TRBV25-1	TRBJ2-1	ASSATGGGGGYNEQF
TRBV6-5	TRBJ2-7	ASRGTRYYEQY